A single sample is the source of the 27 T cell receptor beta chains below, sequenced in a study of blood T cell repertoires in COVID-19. Profiling relied on immunoSEQ multiplex PCR, and the TCRdb table lists in-frame clones only, not all of them. The sample records some 370,000 clones, about 87% being singletons. The sample taken for sequencing was peripheral blood. The receptors here all came from a woman aged 25 to 39 with COVID-19, enrolled during active disease.

V is TRBV2 and J is TRBJ2-6; a weak D match, TRBD1 (5 bases). The CDR3 loop spans 17 amino acids. Trimming left V 4 bases short and J 6 bases short, with 19 bases between. Germline V lookup: CDR1 SNHLY, CDR2 FYNNEI. The CDR3 DNA sequence: TGTGCCAGCAGTGCCCGCCGCCAGGGCGTAAAGGCCAACGTCCTGACTTTC. Translated, it gives CASSARRQGVKANVLTF.

This sequence joins TRBV11-2 and TRBJ2-7; 7 bases map to TRBD1. CDR3 length equals 13 residues. Looked up from germline, CDR1 is SGHAT and CDR2 is FQNNGV. V trimming: 4 bases; J trimming: 3 bases; junction bases outside the gene matches: 3. CDR3 residues: CASSSYRGYEQYF. Here the CDR3 DNA reads TGTGCCAGCAGCTCCTACAGGGGCTACGAGCAGTACTTC.

The rearrangement joins TRBV4-2 to TRBJ1-2; D gene unclear. Per the germline V gene, CDR1 is LGHNA and CDR2 is YNFKEQ. This CDR3 is 15 amino acids long. Trimming shortened V by 0 bases and J by 1 base, and 9 bases separated the two germline ends. Here the CDR3 DNA reads TGTGCCAGCAGCCAAGATCTTAGACTTAACTATGGCTACACCTTC. Translating gives CASSQDLRLNYGYTF.

With respect to this clone: The same CDR3 also results from other DNA sequences found in this sample. The rearrangement joins TRBV19 to TRBJ2-5; TRBD1 aligns across 10 bases. This CDR3 contains 15 residues. Germline loops: CDR1 LNHDA, CDR2 SQIVND (reference sequence). V lost 1 base to trimming and J lost 2 bases; unmatched junction nucleotides: 1. CDR3 loop: CASSIAGQGQETQYF. The DNA of the CDR3 is TGTGCCAGTAGTATAGCGGGACAGGGGCAAGAGACCCAGTACTTC.

J is TRBJ2-7 and V is TRBV5-1; 10 bases match TRBD1. With 0 bases clipped from V and 4 bases from J, the junction kept 13 bases outside the gene matches. From germline, CDR1 is SGHRS and CDR2 YFSETQ. This CDR3 is 18 amino acids long. CDR3 amino acids: CASSLVPLDRGVYYEQYF. The CDR3 nucleotides are TGCGCCAGCAGCTTGGTCCCTCTGGACAGGGGGGTTTATTACGAGCAGTACTTC.

V and J are TRBV27 and TRBJ2-1, with a weak D call TRBD2 (6 bases). CDR3 size: 15 residues. In germline, CDR1 is MNHEY, CDR2 SMNVEV (reference sequence). Trimming removed 5 bases from V and 5 bases from J, with 16 bases in between. CDR3 amino acids: CASSPGTAGHNEQFF. The CDR3 coding sequence is TGTGCCAGCAGTCCCGGGACTGCGGGGCACAATGAGCAGTTCTTC.

The rearrangement uses TRBV13 and TRBJ2-1; TRBD2 matches 9 bases. Germline V lookup: CDR1 PRHDT, CDR2 FYEKMQ (reference sequence). The CDR3 runs to 12 residues. J gave up 15 bases and V 4 bases, and 7 bases lay outside the gene matches. The CDR3 DNA reads TGTGCCAGCAGCTCGACTAGCGGCCCCTTGTTCTTC. Translated, it gives CASSSTSGPLFF.

This sequence joins TRBV3-1 (or the pseudogene TRBV3-2) and TRBJ1-5, with TRBD1 matching over 9 bases. The CDR3 is 15 residues long. Germline V gene sequence: CDR1 LGHDT, CDR2 YNNKEL (reference sequence). With V trimmed by 2 bases and J by 3 bases, 2 bases remained unmatched. The CDR3 spells CASSQRTGVNQPQHF. The CDR3 DNA sequence: TGTGCCAGCAGCCAAAGGACAGGGGTCAATCAGCCCCAGCATTTT.

CDR3 DNA: TGTGCCAGCAGTGGTAGACTAGCGGGAGATTTTACAGATACGCAGTATTTT. Its protein product is CASSGRLAGDFTDTQYF. The rearrangement links TRBV2 to TRBJ2-3; 12 bases align to TRBD2. Germline CDR1 and CDR2: SNHLY and FYNNEI. CDR3 length: 17 amino acids. V lost 4 bases to trimming and J lost 3 bases; unmatched junction nucleotides: 8. Full variable domain (rest looked up from reference TRBV2 and TRBJ2-3): EPEVTQTPSHQVTQMGQEVILRCVPISNHLYFYWYRQILGQKVEFLVSFYNNEISEKSEIFDDQFSVERPDGSNFTLKIRSTKLEDSAMYFCASSGRLAGDFTDTQYFGPGTRLTVL.

In this sample, this clone turned up a few times. CDR3 nucleotide sequence: TGTGCCAGCAGCTGGACAGGGGGCAATCAGCCCCAGCATTTT. This translates into CASSWTGGNQPQHF. This chain links TRBV5-8 with TRBJ1-5; 9 bases fit TRBD1. Germline loops: CDR1 SGHTS, CDR2 YDEGEE. V trimming: 3 bases; J trimming: 2 bases; junction bases outside the gene matches: 0. The CDR3 totals 14 residues.

The chain couples TRBV6-5 to TRBJ2-7, with D possibly TRBD1 on 5 matching bases. CDR1 is MNHEY, CDR2 SVGAGI, per germline. V dropped 4 bases and J dropped 5 bases, with 18 bases sitting between them. The CDR3 runs to 15 residues. The CDR3 nucleotides read TGTGCCAGCAGTTCGCCTAGTCAGGGTGGTAACGAGCAGTACTTC. It is translated as CASSSPSQGGNEQYF.

The chain is built from TRBV2 and TRBJ2-7; D is possibly TRBD1 (6 bases). The germline V gene encodes CDR1 SNHLY and CDR2 FYNNEI. V lost 2 bases and J lost 5, with 16 bases in between. This CDR3 contains 15 residues. CDR3 in amino acids: CASSEIRDTSHEQYF. CDR3 nucleotides: TGTGCCAGCAGTGAAATCCGGGACACAAGTCACGAGCAGTACTTC.

The V gene is TRBV24-1, the J gene TRBJ1-5, with 7 bases identical to TRBD1. This CDR3 region has 13 residues. CDR1 is KGHDR and CDR2 is SFDVKD in the germline V gene. J was trimmed by 4 bases and V by 7 bases; bases with no gene match: 3. In nucleotides, the CDR3 is TGTGCCACCAGCGGGACAGCAAATCAGCCCCAGCATTTT. Translating it yields CATSGTANQPQHF.

This chain links TRBV28 with TRBJ2-1; 8 nucleotides line up with TRBD2. The germline gives CDR1 MDHEN, CDR2 SYDVKM. The V segment lost 7 bases and the J segment 2 bases; nucleotides outside the gene matches: 10. The CDR3 is 16 amino acids. This CDR3 reads CASTSPQAGAYNEQFF. In nucleotides, the CDR3 is TGTGCCAGCACCTCACCCCAAGCGGGGGCCTACAATGAGCAGTTCTTC. Complete variable domain (other parts from reference TRBV28 and TRBJ2-1): DVKVTQSSRYLVKRTGEKVFLECVQDMDHENMFWYRQDPGLGLRLIYFSYDVKMKEKGDIPEGYSVSREKKERFSLILESASTNQTSMYLCASTSPQAGAYNEQFFGPGTRLTVL.

This rearrangement joins TRBV11-3 to TRBJ2-2, with D possibly matching TRBD1 (6 bases). This CDR3 comprises 15 residues. CDR1 is SGHNT, CDR2 YENEEA, per germline. The V gene lost 0 bases and the J gene lost 7 bases, with 12 bases spanning the gap. Written as DNA, the CDR3 is TGTGCCAGCAGCTTAGAGGGGGCGCAACACGGGGAGCTGTTTTTT. This codes for CASSLEGAQHGELFF.

In DNA, the CDR3 is TGTGCCACAAGGACAGGCTCGGGAAACACCATATATTTT. Translated: CATRTGSGNTIYF. V is TRBV19 and J is TRBJ1-3, with 7 bases fitting TRBD1. CDR3 size: 13 residues. The germline V gene has CDR1 LNHDA and CDR2 SQIVND (reference sequence). The ends lost 10 bases at V and 4 bases at J; junction bases unmatched: 7.

J is TRBJ1-3 and V is TRBV30; maybe TRBD1 (6 bases). Germline CDR1 GTSNPN, CDR2 SVGIG (reference sequence). Trimming cost V 8 bases and J 2 bases, with 7 bases left between them. This CDR3 comprises 11 residues. The CDR3 nucleotides are TGTGCCCGGACAGCTGGAAACACCATATATTTT. Its translation: CARTAGNTIYF.

The V gene is TRBV7-9, the J gene TRBJ1-4; D might be TRBD1 (5 bases). The CDR3 runs 16 residues. Germline loops: CDR1 SEHNR, CDR2 FQNEAQ (reference sequence). Trimming removed 7 bases at V and 5 bases at J, with 20 bases between. CDR3 amino acids: CASTPGGASINEKLFF. For the CDR3, the DNA is TGTGCCAGCACCCCGGGGGGAGCTTCTATAAATGAAAAACTGTTTTTT.

CDR3 DNA sequence: TGCGCCAGCAGCCAAGACGACAGGGGATCGGAGCAGTACTTC. It is translated as CASSQDDRGSEQYF. V usage is TRBV4-3 and J usage is TRBJ2-7; 8 bases are a match to TRBD1. The CDR3 runs to 14 residues. Germline lookup yields CDR1 LGHNA and CDR2 YSLEER. V was pared by 0 bases and J by 7 bases, with 5 bases of the junction left unmatched.

The chain has TRBV27 and TRBJ1-2; TRBD1 might be the D (5 bases). The germline gives CDR1 MNHEY, CDR2 SMNVEV (reference sequence). The CDR3 is 13 residues long. V was shortened by 2 bases and J by 8 bases, with 12 bases between the two germline ends. This CDR3 reads CASSLGAVGGYTF. Here the CDR3 DNA reads TGTGCCAGCAGTTTAGGGGCCGTGGGGGGCTACACCTTC.

The V call is TRBV5-4, the J call TRBJ1-3; TRBD1 is a possible D gene (6 bases). Germline V gene sequence: CDR1 SGHNT, CDR2 YYREEE (reference sequence). The V end was cut by 1 base, the J end by 1 base, with 9 bases between. The CDR3 has 15 amino acids. The chain's CDR3 is CASSLRGGSGNTIYF. The DNA for the CDR3 is TGTGCCAGCAGCTTGAGGGGGGGTTCTGGAAACACCATATATTTT.

This chain uses TRBV2 with TRBJ1-5, with TRBD1 identical over 10 bases. Trimming at V came to 4 bases and at J to 7 bases, leaving 13 bases not matched to a gene. CDR1 is SNHLY and CDR2 is FYNNEI in the germline V gene. The CDR3 is 17 amino acids. The CDR3 sequence: CASSGDRGRPRGQPQHF. The CDR3 DNA follows: TGTGCCAGCAGTGGGGACAGGGGCCGGCCGCGAGGGCAGCCCCAGCATTTT.

This clone was seen more than once but under ten times. The chain combines TRBV10-3 with TRBJ2-5; no firm D call. Trimming stripped 4 bases from V and 5 bases from J, with 26 bases between. The CDR3 length is 18 residues. Germline V gene data show CDR1 as ENHRY and CDR2 as SYGVKD. The CDR3 DNA follows: TGTGCCATCAGTGTTTATGGTGTACGGAGCGACGTTGACGAGACCCAGTACTTC. Protein sequence: CAISVYGVRSDVDETQYF.

This chain uses TRBV12-3 or TRBV12-4 with TRBJ1-2, with D possibly matching TRBD1 (5 bases). Trimming removed 5 bases at V and 6 bases at J, with 10 bases between. The CDR3 loop spans 12 amino acids. The CDR3 DNA is TGTGCCAGCAGTCCTAACAGGCATGGCTACACCTTC. Protein: CASSPNRHGYTF.

The V call is TRBV7-9, the J call TRBJ1-2; 11 nucleotides align to TRBD1. Germline V gives CDR1 SEHNR, CDR2 FQNEAQ (reference sequence). Unmatched junction bases numbered 6, after V lost 5 bases and J lost 7 bases. The length of the CDR3 is 14 residues. The CDR3 loop is CASSPGQGAAGYTF. The DNA of the CDR3 is TGTGCCAGCAGCCCTGGACAGGGGGCGGCTGGCTACACCTTC.

V is TRBV4-1 and J is TRBJ2-3; the D gene is possibly TRBD2 (6 bases). V shed 0 bases and J shed 2 bases, with 9 bases lying between them. CDR3 size: 15 residues. The germline CDR1 and CDR2 sequences are MGHRA and YSYEKL. CDR3 nucleotides: TGCGCCAGCAGCCAAGAAGAGGGACTCACAGATACGCAGTATTTT. Protein product: CASSQEEGLTDTQYF.

By share of the sample, this clone is medium-sized. This sequence joins TRBV6-1 and TRBJ2-5, with 8 bases identical to TRBD1. V shed 2 bases and J 3 bases; nucleotides not matched to a gene: 8. CDR1 and CDR2 from the germline V gene are MNHNS and SASEGT. CDR3 length equals 16 residues. The CDR3 loop is CASSETPGTGKETQYF. The CDR3, as DNA: TGTGCCAGCAGTGAAACCCCTGGGACAGGAAAAGAGACCCAGTACTTC.